This entry lists 31 T cell receptor beta chains sequenced from one sample in a study of blood T cell repertoires in COVID-19. Some clones are missing from TCRdb's copy, which holds only in-frame ones; the method was immunoSEQ multiplex PCR. The data hold about 150,000 clones, with 75% to 90% observed a single time. Sequencing was performed on peripheral blood. Receptor source: a man older than 75 with acute or convalescent COVID-19.

The V gene is TRBV6-5, the J gene TRBJ2-5; D perhaps matches TRBD1 (5 bases). Trimming took off 7 bases at V and 1 base at J, with 13 bases between the two ends. Germline CDR1 is MNHEY and CDR2 is SVGAGI. This CDR3 comprises 14 residues. The CDR3 region has the DNA TGTGCCAGCACCGACCAGGGCCCCCAAGAGACCCAGTACTTC. It translates to CASTDQGPQETQYF.

The gene calls are TRBV5-5 and TRBJ2-5, with 7 bases fitting TRBD1. The CDR3 extends over 15 amino acids. The J segment lost 2 bases and the V segment lost 0 bases, leaving 4 bases of the junction unmatched. CDR1 and CDR2 from the germline V gene are SGHKS and YYEKEE (reference sequence). CDR3 DNA sequence: TGTGCCAGCAGCTTGGAGGGGGCGCGACAAGAGACCCAGTACTTC. Residues: CASSLEGARQETQYF.

This sequence joins TRBV7-9 and TRBJ2-1; D might be TRBD2 (6 bases). Germline V gene sequence: CDR1 SEHNR, CDR2 FQNEAQ (reference sequence). Trimming took off 0 bases at V and 2 bases at J, with 11 bases between the two ends. This CDR3 has 16 residues. This chain's CDR3 is CASSLAQGGAYNEQFF. CDR3 coding DNA: TGTGCCAGCAGCTTAGCGCAAGGCGGGGCCTACAATGAGCAGTTCTTC. The full variable domain, completed using reference TRBV7-9 and TRBJ2-1, is DTGVSQNPRHKITKRGQNVTFRCDPISEHNRLYWYRQTLGQGPEFLTYFQNEAQLEKSRLLSDRFSAERPKGSFSTLEIQRTEQGDSAMYLCASSLAQGGAYNEQFFGPGTRLTVL.

The table lists this clone with a few counts. The gene calls are TRBV19 and TRBJ1-2; D remains unclear. Germline values: CDR1 LNHDA, CDR2 SQIVND (reference sequence). V lost 7 bases and J 4 bases, leaving 16 bases between the germline ends. This CDR3 has 14 amino acids. CDR3 nucleotides: TGTGCCAGTAAACCCCGGGGAGGGCCCTATGGCTACACCTTC. It yields the protein CASKPRGGPYGYTF.

This sequence joins TRBV24-1 and TRBJ1-2, with D unclear. V was cut by 4 bases and J by 2 bases, with 10 bases left in between. Germline V gene data show CDR1 as KGHDR and CDR2 as SFDVKD. The CDR3 consists of 14 residues. CDR3 amino acids: CATSERAHNYGYTF. The DNA for the CDR3 is TGTGCCACCAGTGAACGAGCCCACAACTATGGCTACACCTTC.

This chain links TRBV6-5 with TRBJ2-3; the D gene is possibly TRBD2 (6 bases). Trimming took off 2 bases at V and 0 bases at J, with 9 bases between the two ends. The CDR3 length is 15 residues. Looked up from germline, CDR1 is MNHEY and CDR2 is SVGAGI. CDR3 residues: CASSYLAGSTDTQYF. CDR3 nucleotide sequence: TGTGCCAGCAGTTACCTGGCGGGGAGCACAGATACGCAGTATTTT.

This clone has only one observation. The CDR3 nucleotides are TGTGCCAGCAGTCGGAGGACAGGGGAGACCCAGTACTTC. It yields the protein CASSRRTGETQYF. V and J are TRBV6-5 and TRBJ2-5; 8 positions agree with TRBD1. The CDR3 has 13 residues. Trimming at V came to 5 bases and at J to 5 bases, leaving 4 bases not matched to a gene. Germline CDR1 and CDR2: MNHEY and SVGAGI.

The table lists this clone with a few counts. A junction end diverges from the germline sequence, so it may reflect a read error. The V and J genes are TRBV7-7 and TRBJ2-1; D remains ambiguous. Germline CDR1 reads SSHAT; CDR2 reads FNYEAQ (reference sequence). The CDR3 has 15 amino acids. CDR3 coding DNA: TGTGCTAGCAGCTTGCTCCCAGGCTGGGACAATGAGCAGTTCTTC. As protein: CASSLLPGWDNEQFF.

The CDR3 reads CASSVSQGAQGYTF. In DNA, the CDR3 is TGTGCCAGCAGTGTATCACAGGGGGCGCAAGGCTACACCTTC. The chain employs TRBV2 and TRBJ1-2, with TRBD1 identical over 9 bases. Germline V gene sequence: CDR1 SNHLY, CDR2 FYNNEI. This CDR3 region has 14 residues. The trim removed 4 bases at V and 8 bases at J, leaving 8 bases unmatched.

V gene TRBV19 combines with J gene TRBJ1-1; D possibly corresponds to TRBD1 (6 bases). Germline V lookup: CDR1 LNHDA, CDR2 SQIVND (reference sequence). Trimming pared 6 bases from V and 0 bases from J, leaving 14 bases between. The CDR3 has 15 amino acids. The CDR3 spells CASRMDRNMNTEAFF. The CDR3 DNA sequence: TGTGCCAGTAGGATGGACAGAAACATGAACACTGAAGCTTTCTTT.

The chain joins TRBV6-1 to TRBJ1-6, with 11 nucleotides matching TRBD1. The CDR3 is 19 amino acids. Germline V gene lookup returns CDR1 MNHNS and CDR2 SASEGT. Germline trimming cut 4 bases from V and 7 bases from J; bases unmatched to any gene: 15. The CDR3 protein is CASSGDRGYVGSGNSPLHF. CDR3 DNA: TGTGCCAGCAGTGGGGACAGGGGGTACGTCGGTTCTGGGAATTCACCCCTCCACTTT.

V and J are TRBV14 and TRBJ1-2; 10 bases are a match to TRBD1. The CDR3 is made up of 16 amino acids. Unmatched junction bases numbered 11, after V lost 4 bases and J lost 6 bases. Germline values: CDR1 SGHDN, CDR2 FVKESK. This chain's CDR3 is CASSPGQGIGFHGYTF. CDR3 nucleotide sequence: TGTGCCAGCAGCCCGGGACAGGGGATAGGTTTTCATGGCTACACCTTC. The whole variable domain, remainder taken from reference TRBV14 and TRBJ1-2, is EAGVTQFPSHSVIEKGQTVTLRCDPISGHDNLYWYRRVMGKEIKFLLHFVKESKQDESGMPNNRFLAERTGGTYSTLKVQPAELEDSGVYFCASSPGQGIGFHGYTFGSGTRLTVV.

This clone was seen more than once but under ten times. This chain links TRBV7-9 with TRBJ1-6; D not certain. Per germline, CDR1 SEHNR and CDR2 FQNEAQ (reference sequence). V lost 5 bases and J lost 7, with 6 bases in between. The CDR3 runs 12 residues. The chain's CDR3 is CASSPGNSPLHF. CDR3 DNA sequence: TGTGCCAGCAGCCCCGGGAATTCACCCCTCCACTTT.

The chain has TRBV27 and TRBJ1-2; D is undetermined. CDR3 length: 14 amino acids. V shed 0 bases and J shed 8 bases, with 13 bases lying between them. Germline assignment: CDR1 MNHEY and CDR2 SMNVEV (reference sequence). The CDR3 is CASSLSWAALGYTF. The CDR3 region has the DNA TGTGCCAGCAGTTTATCCTGGGCAGCCCTCGGCTACACCTTC.

The V call is TRBV27, the J call TRBJ1-2; possible D gene TRBD1, 6 bases. V was pared by 6 bases and J by 5 bases, with 13 bases between. CDR3 length: 13 residues. Germline V gives CDR1 MNHEY, CDR2 SMNVEV (reference sequence). The DNA for the CDR3 is TGTGCCAGCAGAACAGGGCACCTATATGGCTACACCTTC. It encodes CASRTGHLYGYTF.

V gene TRBV9 combines with J gene TRBJ2-1; 9 bases agree with TRBD2. The ends lost 3 bases at V and 6 bases at J; junction bases unmatched: 16. This CDR3 is 18 amino acids long. Looked up from germline, CDR1 is SGDLS and CDR2 is YYNGEE. The CDR3 bases are TGTGCCAGCAGCGGAGTCGGGGGAAGCGGGAGGTTTCCCAATGAGCAGTTCTTC. Translating gives CASSGVGGSGRFPNEQFF.

The chain combines TRBV5-1 with TRBJ2-7; D perhaps matches TRBD2 (5 bases). Trimming took off 1 base at V and 2 bases at J, with 7 bases between the two ends. Germline V lookup: CDR1 SGHRS, CDR2 YFSETQ. The CDR3 has 13 amino acids. CDR3 sequence: CASSLTAAYEQYF. The CDR3 nucleotides read TGCGCCAGCAGCTTGACAGCGGCCTACGAGCAGTACTTC. Complete variable domain (other parts from reference TRBV5-1 and TRBJ2-7): KAGVTQTPRYLIKTRGQQVTLSCSPISGHRSVSWYQQTPGQGLQFLFEYFSETQRNKGNFPGRFSGRQFSNSRSEMNVSTLELGDSALYLCASSLTAAYEQYFGPGTRLTVT.

CDR3 in amino acids: CAATTGTVINSPLHF. Here the CDR3 DNA reads TGTGCCGCCACCACCGGGACAGTAATTAATTCACCCCTCCACTTT. The chain is built from TRBV30 and TRBJ1-6; 7 positions agree with TRBD1. J lost 6 bases, V lost 8 bases, and 13 bases had no gene match. Germline V gene lookup returns CDR1 GTSNPN and CDR2 SVGIG (reference sequence). The CDR3 consists of 15 residues.

The gene calls are TRBV5-5 and TRBJ1-1; 8 nucleotides line up with TRBD1. CDR1 is SGHKS, CDR2 YYEKEE, per germline (reference sequence). The CDR3 is made up of 15 amino acids. The V gene end was trimmed by 4 bases and the J gene end by 0 bases; junction bases not matched to a gene: 5. The CDR3 DNA reads as TGTGCCAGCAGCACCAGACAGGGGATGAACACTGAAGCTTTCTTT. It translates to CASSTRQGMNTEAFF.

The rearrangement joins TRBV9 to TRBJ1-1, with 7 bases identical to TRBD1. This CDR3 spans 14 amino acids. Germline CDR1 SGDLS, CDR2 YYNGEE. V lost 1 base, J lost 4 bases, and 4 bases stayed unmatched. The CDR3 protein is CASSVSTGVTEAFF. The CDR3 region has the DNA TGTGCCAGCAGCGTAAGTACAGGGGTCACTGAAGCTTTCTTT.

The gene calls are TRBV18 and TRBJ1-3; a weak D match, TRBD1 (6 bases). Per germline, CDR1 KGHSH and CDR2 LQKENI. The CDR3 sequence is 15 residues long. V gave up 4 bases and J gave up 0 bases, with 10 bases separating them. CDR3 sequence reads: CASSQDRTSGNTIYF. The CDR3 DNA is TGTGCCAGCTCACAGGACAGAACCTCTGGAAACACCATATATTTT.

V usage is TRBV4-1 and J usage is TRBJ1-6, with TRBD1 identical over 8 bases. Trimming at V came to 1 base and at J to 10 bases, leaving 3 bases not matched to a gene. Germline loops: CDR1 MGHRA, CDR2 YSYEKL. The CDR3 runs to 14 residues. CDR3 sequence (DNA): TGCGCCAGCAGCCAAGGACAGGGGCCCTCACCCCTCCACTTT. This encodes CASSQGQGPSPLHF.

V usage is TRBV6-6 and J usage is TRBJ1-5, with D maybe TRBD1 (5 bases). The CDR3 has 13 amino acids. CDR1 MNHNY and CDR2 SVGAGI come from the germline V gene (reference sequence). V lost 5 bases, J lost 4 bases, and 9 bases lay in between. Here the CDR3 reads CASSTQGNQPQHF. The CDR3 nucleotides read TGTGCCAGCAGTACTCAGGGTAATCAGCCCCAGCATTTT.

The chain has TRBV3-1 (or the pseudogene TRBV3-2) and TRBJ1-4; TRBD1 matches 10 bases. The V gene's germline CDR1 is LGHDT and CDR2 YNNKEL (reference sequence). V was pared by 5 bases and J by 7 bases, with 7 bases of the junction left unmatched. The CDR3 has 15 residues. This chain's CDR3 is CASSRGTGVGEKLFF. The CDR3, as DNA: TGTGCCAGCAGCAGGGGGACAGGGGTGGGTGAAAAACTGTTTTTT.

V gene TRBV5-1 combines with J gene TRBJ2-3; the D gene is possibly TRBD1 (6 bases). The germline V and J ends were trimmed by 4 bases and 2 bases, with 11 bases remaining between them. Germline assignment: CDR1 SGHRS and CDR2 YFSETQ. There are 14 residues in the CDR3. CDR3 nucleotides: TGCGCCAGCAGCCACGGGACATTCACAGATACGCAGTATTTT. Its translation: CASSHGTFTDTQYF.

V and J are TRBV21-1 and TRBJ2-7; the DNA was not used to check the table's D call, TRBD2. TRBV21-1 is recorded as a pseudogene. The CDR3 contains 13 residues. The CDR3: CASSTRLAYEQYF. CDR3 coding DNA: TGTGCCAGCAGCACCAGGCTAGCGTACGAGCAGTACTTC.

The chain joins TRBV5-4 to TRBJ2-5; 16 nucleotides align to TRBD2. The CDR3 extends over 18 amino acids. Trimming at V came to 4 bases and at J to 5 bases, leaving 11 bases not matched to a gene. Germline CDR1 is SGHNT and CDR2 is YYREEE (reference sequence). The CDR3 DNA reads TGTGCCAGCAGCAGACCCGGGACTAGCGGGGGGGCAGGGGAGACCCAGTACTTC. Amino acids: CASSRPGTSGGAGETQYF.

This chain uses TRBV5-8 with TRBJ2-4; TRBD2 matches 7 bases. CDR3 length: 16 amino acids. Trimming took 3 bases from V and 0 from J; bases not matched to a gene: 6. Germline CDR1 is SGHTS and CDR2 is YDEGEE. The CDR3 coding sequence is TGTGCCAGCAGCTGGGGCCGGGGGGAAGCCAAAAACATTCAGTACTTC. Protein product: CASSWGRGEAKNIQYF.

This CDR3 reads CASSSQGAQDYGYTF. The CDR3 DNA reads as TGTGCCAGCAGCTCCCAGGGGGCGCAGGACTATGGCTACACCTTC. V is TRBV28 and J is TRBJ1-2, with TRBD1 matching over 8 bases. Trimming at V came to 6 bases and at J to 3 bases, leaving 9 bases not matched to a gene. CDR1 MDHEN and CDR2 SYDVKM come from the germline V gene. The CDR3 spans 15 residues.

The chain has TRBV7-3 and TRBJ2-1; TRBD1 aligns across 9 bases. Germline CDR1 SGHTA, CDR2 FQGTGA. The ends lost 3 bases at V and 8 bases at J; junction bases unmatched: 8. CDR3 length equals 15 residues. CDR3 bases: TGTGCCAGCAGCTTCAGTCCCGGGACAGGGTATGAGCAGTTCTTC. Its protein product is CASSFSPGTGYEQFF.

The V call is TRBV19, the J call TRBJ1-4; tentatively, D is TRBD1 (6 bases). The CDR3 runs to 15 residues. V shed 4 bases and J shed 8 bases, with 17 bases lying between them. Germline V gene lookup returns CDR1 LNHDA and CDR2 SQIVND (reference sequence). The CDR3 reads CASSTQGTSAEKLFF. In DNA form, the CDR3 reads TGTGCCAGTAGTACTCAGGGGACATCCGCGGAAAAACTGTTTTTT. Full variable domain (missing parts from reference TRBV19 and TRBJ1-4): DGGITQSPKYLFRKEGQNVTLSCEQNLNHDAMYWYRQDPGQGLRLIYYSQIVNDFQKGDIAEGYSVSREKKESFPLTVTSAQKNPTAFYLCASSTQGTSAEKLFFGSGTQLSVL.